This T cell receptor beta chain was identified in a study of tumor-infiltrating lymphocytes in localized non-small cell lung cancer. For the study at large: The cohort mixed smokers and never-smokers, several histologies, and some post-neoadjuvant-chemotherapy samples. Each patient gave resected tumor and non-adjacent uninvolved lung tissue.

Study-wide findings and caveats: Tumors had more T cell infiltration than uninvolved lung, per TCRbeta sequencing and CD3 counts. Immunotypes IM1 and IM2 had similar TCR-derived T-cell fractions.

Using immunoSEQ multiplex PCR, the repertoire was profiled, and TCRdb retains in-frame clones only, with some absent. Found here are more than 20,000 clones, 73% of them singletons; the top ten hold around 6%. As to this clone: Antigen unknown.

Trimming pared 2 bases from V and 5 bases from J, leaving 7 bases between. The CDR3 is made up of 13 amino acids. Germline CDR1 and CDR2: SGHTA and FQGNSA. The specimen sequenced was lung tumor tissue. The sequence was collected from a human donor with non-small cell lung cancer. The chain recombines TRBV7-2 with TRBJ1-5, with a tentative D call TRBD1 (6 bases). The CDR3 reads CASSLWTDQPQHF. Here the CDR3 DNA reads TGTGCCAGCAGCTTATGGACAGATCAGCCCCAGCATTTT.